Below, 9 T cell receptor beta chains from the same sample are listed, as sequenced in a study of cytomegalovirus exposure and HLA in healthy donors. PCR involved 60 Vbeta and 13 Jbeta primers. The protocol was immunoSEQ multiplex PCR, while the TCRdb copy is restricted to in-frame clones and leaves out a portion. The sample lists over 100,000 clones; 63% were seen once. Sequenced: PBMCs. These receptors were obtained from a man in his forties in good health and CMV-seropositive.

This clone was counted between two and nine times. The gene calls are TRBV11-1 and TRBJ2-7, with 9 bases identical to TRBD1. The CDR3 runs to 14 residues. The V and J ends lost 5 bases and 3 bases, in that order; junction bases with no gene match: 5. CDR1 is SGHAT, CDR2 FQDESV, per germline (reference sequence). CDR3 bases: TGTGCCAGCAGCGACCGGGACAGGGACTACGAGCAGTACTTC. Translating it yields CASSDRDRDYEQYF.

This clone was observed a few times. V is TRBV5-8 and J is TRBJ2-2; 8 nucleotides align to TRBD1. This CDR3 region has 15 residues. Unmatched junction bases numbered 6, after V lost 4 bases and J lost 4 bases. From germline, CDR1 is SGHTS and CDR2 YDEGEE. The CDR3 protein is CASSLPDRGTGELFF. Here the CDR3 DNA reads TGTGCCAGCAGCCTCCCCGACAGGGGCACCGGGGAGCTGTTTTTT.

This sequence joins TRBV11-2 and TRBJ2-3; D remains unclear. V lost 1 base and J 4 bases, leaving 3 bases between the germline ends. CDR3 length equals 12 residues. Germline lookup yields CDR1 SGHAT and CDR2 FQNNGV. CDR3 DNA: TGTGCCAGCAGCTTAGCCTCAGATACGCAGTATTTT. Translated: CASSLASDTQYF.

Concerning this clone: The sample contains more than one DNA sequence encoding this CDR3. This sequence joins TRBV7-9 and TRBJ2-1; 10 bases agree with TRBD1. The CDR3 runs to 16 residues. Germline V lookup: CDR1 SEHNR, CDR2 FQNEAQ (reference sequence). With V trimmed by 5 bases and J by 5 bases, 9 bases remained unmatched. CDR3 nucleotide sequence: TGTGCCAGCAGCCGCCTGGGGGGGACAGGGGACAATGAGCAGTTCTTC. It translates to CASSRLGGTGDNEQFF. The complete variable domain, with remaining parts taken from reference TRBV7-9 and TRBJ2-1, reads DTGVSQNPRHKITKRGQNVTFRCDPISEHNRLYWYRQTLGQGPEFLTYFQNEAQLEKSRLLSDRFSAERPKGSFSTLEIQRTEQGDSAMYLCASSRLGGTGDNEQFFGPGTRLTVL.

The chain uses TRBV7-2 and TRBJ2-7, with 9 nucleotides matching TRBD1. This CDR3 spans 15 amino acids. Unmatched junction bases numbered 11, after V lost 5 bases and J lost 6 bases. In germline, CDR1 is SGHTA, CDR2 FQGNSA. The CDR3 loop reads CASSPGGQGNLEQYF. DNA of the CDR3: TGTGCCAGCAGCCCAGGGGGACAGGGAAATCTCGAGCAGTACTTC.

This clone has only a few counts. The chain recombines TRBV6-4 with TRBJ2-3, with 10 positions matching TRBD1. Per the germline V gene, CDR1 is MRHNA and CDR2 is SNTAGT. The V and J ends lost 2 bases and 4 bases, in that order; junction bases with no gene match: 0. This CDR3 is 14 amino acids long. CDR3 loop: CASSDGTGADTQYF. In DNA, the CDR3 is TGTGCCAGCAGTGACGGGACAGGGGCAGATACGCAGTATTTT.

The chain couples TRBV28 to TRBJ2-2; D gene unclear. Per germline, CDR1 MDHEN and CDR2 SYDVKM. Trimming pared 6 bases from V and 1 base from J, leaving 9 bases between. CDR3 length equals 14 residues. CDR3 residues: CASSRAGNTGELFF. CDR3 bases: TGTGCCAGCAGCCGAGCAGGGAACACCGGGGAGCTGTTTTTT.

This clone appeared a few times. The J gene is TRBJ2-5, the V gene TRBV5-6; D is unresolved. CDR1 and CDR2 from the germline V gene are SGHDT and YYEEEE. V gave up 0 bases and J gave up 3 bases, with 3 bases separating them. The CDR3 has 12 residues. CDR3 nucleotides: TGTGCCAGCAGCTTGGTAGAAGAGACCCAGTACTTC. Translating it yields CASSLVEETQYF.

V and J are TRBV18 and TRBJ1-1; D is perhaps TRBD1 (5 bases). With 0 bases removed from V and 11 bases from J, the gap between germline ends came to 10 bases. Germline-derived CDR1 and CDR2 are KGHSH and LQKENI. There are 12 residues in the CDR3. The chain's CDR3 is CASSPPGLRAFF. The CDR3 DNA reads TGTGCCAGCTCACCACCGGGGCTGCGCGCTTTCTTT.